This TCR beta chain was identified in a study of CD8+CD57+ T cells in acquired aplastic anemia (dated by TCRdb to the late 2010s). About the investigation overall: On average, sorted CD4+ and CD8+ cells yielded around 3.5 ug of extracted DNA, with a range of 0.2 to 27.4 ug. Mean read counts for healthy donor samples were around 10 million for CD4+ cells and some 12 million for CD8+ cells. Here is what the overall study found, with its caveats: Around 28 CD8+ CDR3 sequences were found to be shared between patients and controls, but these sequences appeared to be highly expressed in patients and within the immunodominant clones of the patients. Between patients and healthy controls, no significant difference in CD8+ Simpson's diversity was found (P=0.060).

Sequences SNHLY (CDR1) and FYNNEI (CDR2) are obtained from the germline V gene. The CDR3 runs 14 residues from the cysteine to the phenylalanine. The read is trimmed to its CDR3 DNA, 42 bases read in frame from base 1. TCR repertoires of sorted CD4+ and CD8+ blood T cells from severe aplastic anemia patients and healthy subjects were deep-sequenced in the study. Ficoll-Paque density gradient centrifugation was used to isolate peripheral blood mononuclear cells. Before DNA extraction, CD4+ and CD8+ T cells were sorted with FACS or magnetic beads. Genomic DNA served as template for TCR beta VDJ combination and CDR3 sequence profiling. An Illumina HiSeq 2000 was the platform used for TCR repertoire sequencing. Concerning the study's data processing: TRBV/TRBJ rearrangement plots, CDR3 size and DJ length profiles, and Simpson's diversity index were used to evaluate the repertoires. The most abundant DNA sequence in the deep sequencing data was defined as the immunodominant clone. CDR3 amino acid sequences were screened for sharing across subjects and compared with published repertoires and the VDJdb database. The raw public reads went through TCRdb reprocessing: fastp at Q25, MiXCR clone calling, in-frame beta chains kept. Every entry covers one CDR3 protein and lists the most common genes and DNA from its rows. The V and J calls and clone size come from TCRdb's table, not from the authors' own analysis. Across this sample there are just over 400,000 distinct CDR3 sequences, with just under 70% seen only once. The ten largest make up less than 4% of the sample.

Points on this clonotype: What this receptor recognizes is not known. Compared with germline, one end of the junction differs, possibly owing to a read error.

This clonotype was sampled from a human donor in good health, serving as a control. Material: sorted CD4+, CD8+, or CD8+CD57+ T cells (not recorded which) from PBMCs. The sequence joins TRBV2 to TRBJ2-7, with the D call perhaps TRBD1 or TRBD2, as 6 bases match in each case. The CDR3 protein sequence reads: CASSLAVTKGEQYF. At the DNA level, the sequence is TGTGCCAGCAGCTTAGCGGTCACAAAGGGGGAGCAGTACTTT.